The 19 T cell receptor beta chains presented below share a single source sample, sequenced in a study of T cell responses to AZD1222 COVID-19 vaccine. Sequencing used immunoSEQ multiplex PCR; TCRdb keeps in-frame clones, though not all of them. The sample lists 150,000 or so clones, 80% to 85% occurring once. The source material was peripheral blood, sampled on day 0 of MenACWY control vaccination. The receptor set was obtained from an adult in good health.

This chain uses TRBV10-2 with TRBJ2-1; 8 nucleotides align to TRBD2. Trimming took 2 bases from V and 3 from J; bases not matched to a gene: 12. The CDR3 sequence is 18 residues long. Germline-derived CDR1 and CDR2 are WSHSY and SAAADI. In DNA form, the CDR3 reads TGCGCCAGCAGTGAGCCGGGCGGGGGGCCAACCCACTACAATGAGCAGTTCTTC. Amino acids: CASSEPGGGPTHYNEQFF.

The chain couples TRBV5-6 to TRBJ2-7; no reliable D call. The germline CDR1 and CDR2 sequences are SGHDT and YYEEEE. This CDR3 spans 14 amino acids. The V end lost 4 bases, the J end lost 6 bases, and 17 bases lay between the germline ends. The CDR3 sequence is CASSLIAALGEQYV. The DNA of the CDR3 is TGTGCCAGCAGCCTTATCGCCGCCTTGGGCGAGCAGTACGTC.

The J gene is TRBJ2-5, the V gene TRBV11-2, with D unclear. The germline CDR1 and CDR2 sequences are SGHAT and FQNNGV. Deletions cut 0 bases from V and 3 bases from J, with 2 bases between. The CDR3 is made up of 12 amino acids. This CDR3 is CASSLEEETQYF. CDR3 nucleotide sequence: TGTGCCAGCAGCTTAGAGGAAGAGACCCAGTACTTC.

This clone was seen a handful of times. The V gene is TRBV7-8, the J gene TRBJ2-7, with D possibly being TRBD2 (6 bases). CDR1 and CDR2 from the germline V gene are SGHVS and FQNEAQ. Trimming stripped 4 bases from V and 4 bases from J, with 17 bases between. This CDR3 region has 15 residues. The CDR3, as DNA: TGTGCCAGCAGCTCCGGAGGGTCGGGCGGTTACGAGCAGTACTTC. Protein sequence: CASSSGGSGGYEQYF.

The chain links TRBV19 to TRBJ2-4, with TRBD2 identical over 11 bases. Germline V gives CDR1 LNHDA, CDR2 SQIVND (reference sequence). V was clipped by 4 bases and J by 8 bases; unmatched bases: 10. The CDR3 is 16 residues long. The DNA of the CDR3 is TGTGCCAGTAGTACTCCTTTAGCGGGGGGGCTGGACATTCAGTACTTC. Its protein product is CASSTPLAGGLDIQYF.

For the CDR3, the DNA is TGTGCCAGCAGGGAGGGACAGAACACCGGGGAGCTGTTTTTT. This codes for CASREGQNTGELFF. The chain employs TRBV6-5 and TRBJ2-2; D is tentatively TRBD1 or TRBD2 (6 bases each). CDR3 length: 14 residues. Trimming cost V 6 bases and J 1 base, with 9 bases left between them. From germline, CDR1 is MNHEY and CDR2 SVGAGI.

This clone came up a few times. V and J are TRBV28 and TRBJ1-1; maybe TRBD1 (5 bases). In germline, CDR1 is MDHEN, CDR2 SYDVKM. This CDR3 has 11 residues. Trimming took 2 bases from V and 10 from J, leaving 8 bases between them. The DNA for the CDR3 is TGTGCCAGCAGTTTAGGGCAGGGAGCTTTCTTT. As protein: CASSLGQGAFF.

The genes are TRBV7-9 and TRBJ1-2, with 9 positions matching TRBD1. Trimming cost V 5 bases and J 8 bases; bases outside gene matches: 3. The CDR3 consists of 12 residues. From germline, CDR1 is SEHNR and CDR2 FQNEAQ (reference sequence). The CDR3 DNA reads TGTGCCAGCAGCCGGACAGGGGAAGGCTACACCTTC. Protein product: CASSRTGEGYTF.

This chain connects TRBV6-4 to TRBJ1-6; no clear D gene. CDR1 MRHNA and CDR2 SNTAGT come from the germline V gene. The CDR3 spans 15 residues. V lost 6 bases to trimming and J lost 7 bases, with 16 bases between them. This CDR3 is CASRGESNLNSPLHF. The CDR3 DNA reads TGTGCCAGCAGGGGAGAGAGTAACCTAAATTCACCCCTCCACTTT.

This clone has just a few counts. This chain connects TRBV7-3 to TRBJ1-6; D is unclear. V was trimmed by 1 base and J by 6 bases, leaving 7 bases between them. CDR1 is SGHTA, CDR2 FQGTGA, per germline. The CDR3 is 14 amino acids. CDR3 sequence (DNA): TGTGCCAGCAGCTTAAGTCCACTTAATTCACCCCTCCACTTT. It yields the protein CASSLSPLNSPLHF.

J is TRBJ1-2 and V is TRBV4-1; TRBD1 agrees at 8 bases. Trimming cost V 0 bases and J 4 bases; bases outside gene matches: 4. Germline V gene lookup returns CDR1 MGHRA and CDR2 YSYEKL. This CDR3 region has 15 residues. The CDR3 coding sequence is TGCGCCAGCAGCCAAGATCAGCAGGGGGCCTATGGCTACACCTTC. Residues: CASSQDQQGAYGYTF.

This clone showed up just once. This chain connects TRBV2 to TRBJ1-6; TRBD1 is a possible D gene (6 bases). Germline V gene sequence: CDR1 SNHLY, CDR2 FYNNEI. The CDR3 loop spans 16 amino acids. The V end was cut by 2 bases, the J end by 5 bases, with 13 bases between. The CDR3 loop is CASSEIRTANNSPLHF. The CDR3 nucleotides are TGTGCCAGCAGTGAAATCAGGACAGCCAATAATTCACCCCTCCACTTT.

This clone was counted a single time. The CDR3 region has the DNA TGTGCCAGCAGCTCCCTGAGGGCCACTGAAGCTTTCTTT. Its translation: CASSSLRATEAFF. V gene TRBV7-2 combines with J gene TRBJ1-1; D remains ambiguous. Germline CDR1 and CDR2: SGHTA and FQGNSA. The CDR3 is 13 residues long. V was cut by 4 bases and J by 4 bases, with 10 bases left in between. The whole variable domain, remainder taken from reference TRBV7-2 and TRBJ1-1, is GAGVSQSPSNKVTEKGKDVELRCDPISGHTALYWYRQSLGQGLEFLIYFQGNSAPDKSGLPSDRFSAERTGGSVSTLTIQRTQQEDSAVYLCASSSLRATEAFFGQGTRLTVV.

This sequence joins TRBV27 and TRBJ2-2; 7 bases agree with TRBD1. This CDR3 is 15 amino acids long. V lost 7 bases to trimming and J lost 4 bases; unmatched junction nucleotides: 9. Germline loops: CDR1 MNHEY, CDR2 SMNVEV (reference sequence). In DNA, the CDR3 is TGTGCCAGCACCCCGGCAGCAGGGGGCACCGGGGAGCTGTTTTTT. It translates to CASTPAAGGTGELFF.

The chain is built from TRBV19 and TRBJ2-3; 7 bases align to TRBD2. The J segment lost 0 bases and the V segment lost 5 bases, leaving 5 bases of the junction unmatched. Germline V gene data show CDR1 as LNHDA and CDR2 as SQIVND (reference sequence). CDR3 length equals 15 residues. CDR3 protein: CASSSSGVSTDTQYF. CDR3 DNA: TGTGCCAGTAGTTCAAGCGGGGTGAGCACAGATACGCAGTATTTT. Full variable domain (rest looked up from reference TRBV19 and TRBJ2-3): DGGITQSPKYLFRKEGQNVTLSCEQNLNHDAMYWYRQDPGQGLRLIYYSQIVNDFQKGDIAEGYSVSREKKESFPLTVTSAQKNPTAFYLCASSSSGVSTDTQYFGPGTRLTVL.

This chain connects TRBV6-5 to TRBJ1-1; 7 nucleotides line up with TRBD1. This CDR3 spans 14 amino acids. Trimming cost V 2 bases and J 8 bases; bases outside gene matches: 8. Germline V lookup: CDR1 MNHEY, CDR2 SVGAGI. The CDR3 DNA is TGTGCCAGCAGTTACGATGGAGGGGGCCTAGAAGCTTTCTTT. Its translation: CASSYDGGGLEAFF.

This rearrangement joins TRBV11-2 to TRBJ2-7, with 10 bases aligning to TRBD1. J lost 3 bases, V lost 6 bases, and 5 bases had no gene match. Looked up from germline, CDR1 is SGHAT and CDR2 is FQNNGV. The CDR3 sequence is 14 residues long. The CDR3 nucleotides are TGTGCCAGCAGGAAGACAGGGGGCGACTACGAGCAGTACTTC. Translated: CASRKTGGDYEQYF.

J is TRBJ1-6 and V is TRBV9; perhaps TRBD1 as D (6 bases). The CDR3 extends over 15 amino acids. V lost 0 bases to trimming and J lost 9 bases, with 13 bases between them. The V gene's germline CDR1 is SGDLS and CDR2 YYNGEE. The CDR3 loop reads CASSVDSQGFSPLHF. The CDR3 region has the DNA TGTGCCAGCAGCGTAGATTCGCAGGGGTTTTCACCCCTCCACTTT.

The V gene is TRBV6-5, the J gene TRBJ1-2, with D possibly TRBD1 on 5 matching bases. Germline V gives CDR1 MNHEY, CDR2 SVGAGI. V was trimmed by 2 bases and J by 7 bases, leaving 14 bases between them. This CDR3 has 14 residues. The CDR3 loop is CASSYDVGRGGYTF. DNA for the CDR3: TGTGCCAGCAGTTACGATGTAGGGAGGGGTGGCTACACCTTC.